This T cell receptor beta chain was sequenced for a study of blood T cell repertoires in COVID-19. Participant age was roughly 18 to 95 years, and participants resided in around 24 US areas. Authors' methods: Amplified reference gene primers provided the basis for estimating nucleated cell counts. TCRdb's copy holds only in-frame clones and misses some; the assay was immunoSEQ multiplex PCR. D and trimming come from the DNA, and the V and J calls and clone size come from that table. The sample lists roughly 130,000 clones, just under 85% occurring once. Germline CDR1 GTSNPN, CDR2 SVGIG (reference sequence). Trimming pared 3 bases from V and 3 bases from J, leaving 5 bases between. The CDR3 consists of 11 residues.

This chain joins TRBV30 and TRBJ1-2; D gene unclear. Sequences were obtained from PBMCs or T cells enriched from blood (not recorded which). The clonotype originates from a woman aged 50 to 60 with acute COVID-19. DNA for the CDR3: TGTGCCTGGAGGGAGGACTATGGCTACACCTTC. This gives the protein CAWREDYGYTF.